The 18 T cell receptor beta chains reported below all come from one sample, sequenced in a study of beta chain features in type 1 diabetes. Findings and limits, study-wide: TCRB CDR3s from Type 1 diabetes patients were moderately but significantly shorter in all four CD4+ subsets.

Antigens of these TCRs are unknown. Isolated RNA was reverse transcribed in full, so expressed TCRB transcripts were sequenced. Using immunoSEQ multiplex PCR, the repertoire was profiled, and TCRdb retains in-frame clones only, with some absent. The sample holds around 70,000 clones; around 49% are singletons and the top ten take around 0.7%. The source material was central memory CD4+ T cells from blood. The receptors come from a man aged 30 to 45 with type 1 diabetes.

This chain connects TRBV19 to TRBJ2-7; 11 nucleotides line up with TRBD2. The CDR3 loop spans 14 amino acids. Germline trimming cut 7 bases from V and 3 bases from J; bases unmatched to any gene: 5. The germline CDR1 and CDR2 sequences are LNHDA and SQIVND (reference sequence). The CDR3 nucleotides are TGTGCCAGTACCCAACTAGCGGGAGACTACGAGCAGTACTTC. Protein: CASTQLAGDYEQYF.

This clone was seen a few times. The chain carries TRBV19 and TRBJ2-7, with TRBD2 as a possible D gene (5 bases). CDR3 length: 9 residues. Germline CDR1 reads LNHDA; CDR2 reads SQIVND (reference sequence). V was shortened by 9 bases and J by 7 bases, with 7 bases between the two germline ends. Here the CDR3 DNA reads TGTGCCAGACGAGGGGAGCAGTACTTC. It yields the protein CARRGEQYF.

This clone showed up just a few times. V is TRBV6-6 and J is TRBJ1-2; possible D gene TRBD1, 5 bases. The length of the CDR3 is 14 residues. Germline-derived CDR1 and CDR2 are MNHNY and SVGAGI (reference sequence). Trimming removed 4 bases at V and 2 bases at J, with 11 bases between. The CDR3 coding sequence is TGTGCCAGCAGTTCCCCAGGGTCCAACTATGGCTACACCTTC. Translating it yields CASSSPGSNYGYTF.

The chain is built from TRBV2 and TRBJ1-2, with 8 bases matching TRBD1. The CDR3 is 15 residues long. The germline V gene has CDR1 SNHLY and CDR2 FYNNEI. V gave up 7 bases and J gave up 3 bases; unmatched junction bases: 10. CDR3 amino acids: CASTGPRGLDYGYTF. In DNA, the CDR3 is TGTGCCAGCACTGGACCCAGGGGGCTGGACTATGGCTACACCTTC.

This clone was observed a handful of times. This chain joins TRBV2 and TRBJ1-1; D gene ambiguous. Germline CDR1 is SNHLY and CDR2 is FYNNEI. V lost 4 bases, J lost 4 bases, and 16 bases lay in between. This CDR3 contains 15 residues. The CDR3 DNA follows: TGTGCCAGCAGTGTGAGCAGGTCCCTGGGCACTGAAGCTTTCTTT. It encodes CASSVSRSLGTEAFF.

The V and J genes are TRBV18 and TRBJ2-7; a weak D match, TRBD2 (6 bases). The CDR3 extends over 14 amino acids. Germline CDR1 is KGHSH and CDR2 is LQKENI. The germline V and J ends were trimmed by 4 bases and 7 bases, with 17 bases remaining between them. The CDR3 sequence: CASSLSSELREQYF. The CDR3 bases are TGTGCCAGCTCACTTTCTAGCGAACTCCGGGAGCAGTACTTC. The whole variable domain, filled in from reference TRBV18 and TRBJ2-7, reads NAGVMQNPRHLVRRRGQEARLRCSPMKGHSHVYWYRQLPEEGLKFMVYLQKENIIDESGMPKERFSAEFPKEGPSILRIQQVVRGDSAAYFCASSLSSELREQYFGPGTRLTVT.

A few counts support this clone. V and J are TRBV9 and TRBJ1-1; D ambiguous. The CDR3 consists of 15 residues. With 0 bases removed from V and 1 base from J, the gap between germline ends came to 10 bases. Germline V gene lookup returns CDR1 SGDLS and CDR2 YYNGEE. The CDR3 DNA sequence: TGTGCCAGCAGCGTAGCTTGGGCCGAGAACACTGAAGCTTTCTTT. Its protein product is CASSVAWAENTEAFF.

This chain uses TRBV19 with TRBJ1-2, with D unclear. The ends were cut back, 2 bases at V and 0 bases at J, with 10 bases in the middle. Germline V gene lookup returns CDR1 LNHDA and CDR2 SQIVND (reference sequence). The CDR3 has 15 amino acids. Here the CDR3 DNA reads TGTGCCAGTAGTATATCCCCAGGATCTAACTATGGCTACACCTTC. The encoded protein is CASSISPGSNYGYTF.

The chain recombines TRBV7-6 with TRBJ2-1; possibly TRBD1 for D (6 bases). The CDR3 has 17 amino acids. The germline V gene encodes CDR1 SGHVS and CDR2 FNYEAQ. Trimming removed 2 bases at V and 0 bases at J, with 14 bases between. CDR3 bases: TGTGCCAGCAGCTTATCACCGGGACAAAGCTCCTACAATGAGCAGTTCTTC. This codes for CASSLSPGQSSYNEQFF.

This clone came up once. Its ends do not fully match the called genes, so a read error is possible. CDR3 loop: CASSPAGLNEQLF. DNA for the CDR3: TGTGCCAGCAGCCCAGCGGGACTCAATGAGCAGCTCTTC. The chain combines TRBV28 with TRBJ2-1; 7 bases map to TRBD2. This CDR3 contains 13 residues. CDR1 MDHEN and CDR2 SYDVKM come from the germline V gene.

CDR3 region: CASRLDRYSNQPQHF. The CDR3 bases are TGTGCCAGCAGGCTGGACAGGTATAGCAATCAGCCCCAGCATTTT. V is TRBV27 and J is TRBJ1-5, with TRBD1 matching 7 bases. Trimming cost V 6 bases and J 0 bases; bases outside gene matches: 5. Germline V gene data show CDR1 as MNHEY and CDR2 as SMNVEV (reference sequence). The CDR3 extends over 15 amino acids.

The chain uses TRBV5-1 and TRBJ1-3; a possible D gene is TRBD1 (5 bases). This CDR3 comprises 15 residues. The germline gives CDR1 SGHRS, CDR2 YFSETQ. Deletions cut 4 bases from V and 4 bases from J, with 15 bases between. CDR3 nucleotide sequence: TGCGCCAGCAGCCCCAGTGGGGGGTCAGGAAACACCATATATTTT. This translates into CASSPSGGSGNTIYF.

This clone was observed once. The chain couples TRBV28 to TRBJ1-1; D not resolved. The CDR3 length is 12 residues. Per germline, CDR1 MDHEN and CDR2 SYDVKM. The V gene lost 4 bases and the J gene lost 8 bases, with 11 bases spanning the gap. This chain's CDR3 is CASSSEVREAFF. CDR3 bases: TGTGCCAGCAGTTCTGAGGTACGGGAAGCTTTCTTT.

This clone was detected only a few times. The chain couples TRBV4-1 to TRBJ1-4; the D is unclear. CDR1 and CDR2 from the germline V gene are MGHRA and YSYEKL. V lost 1 base, J lost 4 bases, and 10 bases lay in between. The CDR3 spans 15 residues. CDR3 nucleotides: TGCGCCAGCAGCCAAGGCGGGCAGAATAATGAAAAACTGTTTTTT. It is translated as CASSQGGQNNEKLFF.

The table lists this clone with a few counts. This chain connects TRBV4-1 to TRBJ2-1; the D gene is possibly TRBD2 (5 bases). The CDR3 extends over 15 amino acids. V shed 0 bases and J shed 6 bases, with 12 bases lying between them. Germline V lookup: CDR1 MGHRA, CDR2 YSYEKL. CDR3 loop: CASSQDPSRPNEQFF. The CDR3 DNA sequence: TGCGCCAGCAGCCAAGACCCTAGCAGGCCCAATGAGCAGTTCTTC.

The chain combines TRBV11-2 with TRBJ2-2; D may be TRBD2 (7 bases). The V and J ends lost 9 bases and 1 base respectively, with 15 bases between them. This CDR3 spans 15 amino acids. Germline CDR1 and CDR2: SGHAT and FQNNGV. The CDR3 region is CASVGGGRNTGELFF. CDR3 bases: TGTGCCAGTGTTGGGGGGGGGCGGAACACCGGGGAGCTGTTTTTT.

The chain uses TRBV11-2 and TRBJ2-5; 16 bases are shared with TRBD2. V dropped 4 bases and J dropped 9; count of bases not matched to a gene: 17. Germline values: CDR1 SGHAT, CDR2 FQNNGV. This CDR3 spans 19 amino acids. The CDR3 DNA reads TGTGCCAGCAGCTACTTACCGGGACTAGCGGGAGGGGGTTGGGTGGCCCAGTACTTC. Its translation is CASSYLPGLAGGGWVAQYF.

The chain has TRBV7-2 and TRBJ2-1; tentative D call: TRBD2 (6 bases). V lost 8 bases and J lost 10, with 12 bases in between. Germline V lookup: CDR1 SGHTA, CDR2 FQGNSA. The CDR3 consists of 11 residues. The CDR3 protein is CASVRLDEQFF. DNA of the CDR3: TGTGCCAGCGTACGACTAGACGAGCAGTTCTTC.